This T cell receptor (beta chain) is from a study of T cells in Graves' hyperthyroidism and ophthalmopathy. V dropped 3 bases and J dropped 5 bases, with 11 bases sitting between them. CDR3 size: 14 residues. Germline V gene lookup returns CDR1 SEHNR and CDR2 FQNEAQ (reference sequence). Pregnant or lactating patients were excluded, as were those with uncontrolled infection or other autoimmune disease. Clinical symptoms, serum thyroxine and TRAb, thyroid ultrasound and orbital computed tomography were used for the diagnoses. General study findings and limits: Also found in blood were most expanded thyroid clonotypes above 0.001.

Amplification targeted TCR beta CDR3 regions from RNA transcripts. Carried out on the TCR CDR3, a first-round RT-PCR used the HTBI primer set. TCRdb itself ran the multiplex PCR reads through MiXCR, one entry per CDR3 protein. This sample carries under 300,000 distinct CDR3 sequences, 13% to 15% of them seen once, and the ten largest clones take 30% to 35%. This clonotype was found a few times. Its antigen is currently unknown. The genes are TRBV7-9 and TRBJ2-1; tentatively, D is TRBD2 (6 bases). The sequence came from a woman in her forties or fifties with Graves' hyperthyroidism that later progressed to Graves' ophthalmopathy. Material for sequencing was blood. The CDR3 bases are TGTGCCAGCAGCTTCTCAACTAGCAACAATGAGCAGTTCTTC. Encoded protein: CASSFSTSNNEQFF.